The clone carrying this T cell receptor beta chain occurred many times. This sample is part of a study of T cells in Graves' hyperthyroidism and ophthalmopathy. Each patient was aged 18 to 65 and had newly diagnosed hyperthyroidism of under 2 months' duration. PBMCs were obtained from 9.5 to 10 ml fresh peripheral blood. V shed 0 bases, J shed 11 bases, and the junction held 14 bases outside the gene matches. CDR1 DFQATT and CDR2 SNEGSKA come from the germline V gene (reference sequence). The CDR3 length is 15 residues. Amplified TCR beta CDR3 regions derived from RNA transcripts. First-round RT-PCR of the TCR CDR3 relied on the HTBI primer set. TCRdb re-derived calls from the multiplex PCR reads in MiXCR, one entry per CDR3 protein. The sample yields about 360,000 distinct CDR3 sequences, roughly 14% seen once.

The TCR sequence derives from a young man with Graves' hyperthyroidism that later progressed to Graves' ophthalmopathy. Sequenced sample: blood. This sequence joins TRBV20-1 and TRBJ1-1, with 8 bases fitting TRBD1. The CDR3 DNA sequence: TGCAGTGCTAGAGATGGGGGACAGGTTAGTTTCTTGGCTTTCTTT. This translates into CSARDGGQVSFLAFF.